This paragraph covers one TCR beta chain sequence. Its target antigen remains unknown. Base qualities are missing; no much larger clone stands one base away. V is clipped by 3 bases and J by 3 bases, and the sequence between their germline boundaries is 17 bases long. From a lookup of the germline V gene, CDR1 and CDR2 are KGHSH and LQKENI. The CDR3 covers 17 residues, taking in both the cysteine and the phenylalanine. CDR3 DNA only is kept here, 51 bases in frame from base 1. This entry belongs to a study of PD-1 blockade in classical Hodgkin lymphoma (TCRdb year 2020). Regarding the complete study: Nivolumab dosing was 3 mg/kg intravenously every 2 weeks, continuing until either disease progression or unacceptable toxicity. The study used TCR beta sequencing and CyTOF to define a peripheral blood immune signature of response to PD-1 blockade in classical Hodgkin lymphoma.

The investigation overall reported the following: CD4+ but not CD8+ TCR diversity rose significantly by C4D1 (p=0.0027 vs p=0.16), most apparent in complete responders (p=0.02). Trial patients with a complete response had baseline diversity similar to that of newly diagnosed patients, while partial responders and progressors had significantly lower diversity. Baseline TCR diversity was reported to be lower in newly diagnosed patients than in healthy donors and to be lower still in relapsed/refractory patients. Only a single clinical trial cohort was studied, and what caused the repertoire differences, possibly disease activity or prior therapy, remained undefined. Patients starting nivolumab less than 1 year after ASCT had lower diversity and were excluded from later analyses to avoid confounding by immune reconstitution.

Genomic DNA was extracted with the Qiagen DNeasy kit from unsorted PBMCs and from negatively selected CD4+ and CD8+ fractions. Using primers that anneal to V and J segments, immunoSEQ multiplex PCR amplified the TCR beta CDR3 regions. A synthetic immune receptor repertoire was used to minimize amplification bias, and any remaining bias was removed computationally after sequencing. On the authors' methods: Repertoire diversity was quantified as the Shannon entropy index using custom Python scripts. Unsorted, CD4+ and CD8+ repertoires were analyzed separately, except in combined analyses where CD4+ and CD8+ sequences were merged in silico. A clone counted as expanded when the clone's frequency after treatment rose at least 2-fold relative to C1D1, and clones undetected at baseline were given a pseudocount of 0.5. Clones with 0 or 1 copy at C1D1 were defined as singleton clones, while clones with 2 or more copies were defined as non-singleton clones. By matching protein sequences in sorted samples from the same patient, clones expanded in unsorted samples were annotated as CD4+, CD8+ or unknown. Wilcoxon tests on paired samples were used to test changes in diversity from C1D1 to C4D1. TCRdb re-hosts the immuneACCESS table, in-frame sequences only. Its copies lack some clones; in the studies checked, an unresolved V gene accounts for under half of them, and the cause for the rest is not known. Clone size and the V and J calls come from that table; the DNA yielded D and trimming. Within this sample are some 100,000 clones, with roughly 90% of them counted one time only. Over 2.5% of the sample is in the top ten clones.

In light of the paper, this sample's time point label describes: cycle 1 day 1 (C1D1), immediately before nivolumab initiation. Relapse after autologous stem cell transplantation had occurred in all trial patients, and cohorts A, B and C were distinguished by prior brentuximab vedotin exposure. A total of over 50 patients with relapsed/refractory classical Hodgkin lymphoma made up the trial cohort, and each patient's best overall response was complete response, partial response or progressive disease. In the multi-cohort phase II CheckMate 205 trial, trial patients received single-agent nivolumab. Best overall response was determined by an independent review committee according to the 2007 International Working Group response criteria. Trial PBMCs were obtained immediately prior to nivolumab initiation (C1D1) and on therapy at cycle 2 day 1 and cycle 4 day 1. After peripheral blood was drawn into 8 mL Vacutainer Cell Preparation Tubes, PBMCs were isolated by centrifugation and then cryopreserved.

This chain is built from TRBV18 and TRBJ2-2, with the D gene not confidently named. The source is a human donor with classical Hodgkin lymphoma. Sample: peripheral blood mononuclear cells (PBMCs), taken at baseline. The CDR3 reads CASSPRLLLSDTGELFF. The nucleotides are TGTGCCAGCTCACCTAGGCTCCTCCTTAGTGACACCGGGGAGCTGTTTTTT.